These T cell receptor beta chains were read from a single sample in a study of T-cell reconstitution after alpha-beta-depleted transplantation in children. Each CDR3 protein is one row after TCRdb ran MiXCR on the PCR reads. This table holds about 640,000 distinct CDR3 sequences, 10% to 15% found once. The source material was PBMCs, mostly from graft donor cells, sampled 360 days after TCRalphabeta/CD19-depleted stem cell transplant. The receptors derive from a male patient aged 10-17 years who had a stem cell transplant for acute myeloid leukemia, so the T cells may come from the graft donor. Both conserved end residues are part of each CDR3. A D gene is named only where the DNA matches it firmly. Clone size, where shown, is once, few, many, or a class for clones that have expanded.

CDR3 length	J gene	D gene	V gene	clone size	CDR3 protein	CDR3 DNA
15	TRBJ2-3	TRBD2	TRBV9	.	CASSPAGTSPDTQYF	TGTGCCAGCAGCCCCGCCGGGACTAGCCCAGATACGCAGTATTTT
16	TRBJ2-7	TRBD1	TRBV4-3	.	CASSQEVDRATYEQYF	TGCGCCAGCAGCCAAGAAGTTGACAGGGCCACCTACGAGCAGTACTTC
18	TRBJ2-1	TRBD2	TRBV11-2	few	CASSSSTWASGSYNEQFF	TGTGCCAGCAGCTCCAGCACGTGGGCTAGCGGGAGCTACAATGAGCAGTTCTTC
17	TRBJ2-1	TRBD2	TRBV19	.	CASRKGPSGISYNEQFF	TGTGCCAGTAGAAAAGGCCCTAGCGGCATCTCCTACAATGAGCAGTTCTTC
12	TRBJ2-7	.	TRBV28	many	CASLKRPYEQYF	TGTGCCAGCCTCAAGCGGCCCTACGAGCAGTACTTC
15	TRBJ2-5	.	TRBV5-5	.	CASSLGAEEGETQYF	TGTGCCAGCAGCTTGGGGGCGGAAGAAGGAGAGACCCAGTACTTC
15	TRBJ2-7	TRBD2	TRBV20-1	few	CSASQGLAGVHEQYF	TGCAGTGCTAGTCAAGGACTAGCGGGAGTCCACGAGCAGTACTTC
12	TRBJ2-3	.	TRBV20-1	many	CSAGGFTDTQYF	TGCAGTGCTGGTGGGTTCACAGATACGCAGTATTTT
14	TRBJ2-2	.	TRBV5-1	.	CASSTDMNTGELFF	TGCGCCAGCAGCACGGACATGAACACCGGGGAGCTGTTTTTT
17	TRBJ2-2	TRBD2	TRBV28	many	CASTIRPGLPNTGELFF	TGTGCCAGCACCATTCGACCGGGACTACCGAACACCGGGGAGCTGTTTTTT
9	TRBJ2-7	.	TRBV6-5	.	CATAYEQYF	TGTGCCACTGCCTACGAGCAGTACTTC
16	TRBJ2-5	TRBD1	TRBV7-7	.	CASSPGARGLEETQYF	TGTGCTAGCAGCCCAGGGGCCAGGGGGCTGGAAGAGACCCAGTACTTC
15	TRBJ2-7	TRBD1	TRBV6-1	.	CASSAGTGETYEQYF	TGTGCCAGCAGTGCCGGGACAGGCGAGACCTACGAGCAGTACTTC